The sequence of this TCR beta chain was determined in a study of shared clonotypes between healthy human individuals. Some 31,000 T cell genomes (roughly 310 ng DNA) went into each PBMC replicate. Sequencing was performed with immunoSEQ multiplex PCR; in TCRdb, only in-frame clones are kept and a portion is missing. The sample lists around 500,000 clones, roughly 85% occurring once. This clone was recorded once. This CDR3 has 14 amino acids. Germline lookup yields CDR1 SGHNT and CDR2 YENEEA. V lost 0 bases and J lost 3, with 7 bases in between. The chain carries TRBV11-3 and TRBJ2-3; D remains unclear. This TCR derives from a woman aged 40-49 years in good health. Some clones in this sample may be carry-over from other donors' samples. Sequencing input: PBMCs. The CDR3 DNA reads as TGTGCCAGCAGCTTAGACAGGACGACAGATACGCAGTATTTT. It yields the protein CASSLDRTTDTQYF.